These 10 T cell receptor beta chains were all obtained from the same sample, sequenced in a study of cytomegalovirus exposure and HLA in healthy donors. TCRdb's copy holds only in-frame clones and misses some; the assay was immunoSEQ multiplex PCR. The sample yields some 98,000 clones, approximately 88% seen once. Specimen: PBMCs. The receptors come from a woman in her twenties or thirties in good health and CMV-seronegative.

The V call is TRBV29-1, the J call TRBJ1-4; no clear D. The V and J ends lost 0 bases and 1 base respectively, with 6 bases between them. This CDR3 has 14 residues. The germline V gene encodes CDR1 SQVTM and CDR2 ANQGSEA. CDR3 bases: TGCAGCGTTGAAGATACGGGAACTAATGAAAAACTGTTTTTT. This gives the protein CSVEDTGTNEKLFF.

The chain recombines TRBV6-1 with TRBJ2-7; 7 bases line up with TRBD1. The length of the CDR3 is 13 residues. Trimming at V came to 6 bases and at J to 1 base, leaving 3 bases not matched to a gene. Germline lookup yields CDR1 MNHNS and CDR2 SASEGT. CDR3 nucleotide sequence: TGTGCCAGCAGCTACAGGGGATCCTACGAGCAGTACTTC. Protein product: CASSYRGSYEQYF.

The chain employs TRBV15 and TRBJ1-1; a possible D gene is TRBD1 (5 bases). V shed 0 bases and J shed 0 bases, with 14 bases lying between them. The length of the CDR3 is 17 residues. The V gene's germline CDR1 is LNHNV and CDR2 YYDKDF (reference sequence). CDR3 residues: CATSRDLMGGMNTEAFF. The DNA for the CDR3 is TGTGCCACCAGCAGAGATCTTATGGGGGGGATGAACACTGAAGCTTTCTTT.

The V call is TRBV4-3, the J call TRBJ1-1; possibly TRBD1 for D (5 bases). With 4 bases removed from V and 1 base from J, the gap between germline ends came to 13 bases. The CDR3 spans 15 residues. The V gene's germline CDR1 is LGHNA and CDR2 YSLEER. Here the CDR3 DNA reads TGCGCCAGCAGCCGCGGGAGGGGCTGGAACACTGAAGCTTTCTTT. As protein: CASSRGRGWNTEAFF.

This CDR3 is CASRPGLAGQETQYF. The CDR3 bases are TGCGCCAGCAGACCCGGACTAGCGGGGCAAGAGACCCAGTACTTC. The gene calls are TRBV5-1 and TRBJ2-5; 12 nucleotides align to TRBD2. V was clipped by 5 bases and J by 2 bases; unmatched bases: 4. Germline assignment: CDR1 SGHRS and CDR2 YFSETQ. This CDR3 spans 15 amino acids.

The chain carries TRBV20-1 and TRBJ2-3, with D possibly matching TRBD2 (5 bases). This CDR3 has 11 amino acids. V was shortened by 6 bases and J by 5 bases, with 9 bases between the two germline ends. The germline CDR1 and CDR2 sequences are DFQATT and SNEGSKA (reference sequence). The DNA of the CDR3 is TGCAGTGCGCAAACTAGAGATACGCAGTATTTT. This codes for CSAQTRDTQYF.

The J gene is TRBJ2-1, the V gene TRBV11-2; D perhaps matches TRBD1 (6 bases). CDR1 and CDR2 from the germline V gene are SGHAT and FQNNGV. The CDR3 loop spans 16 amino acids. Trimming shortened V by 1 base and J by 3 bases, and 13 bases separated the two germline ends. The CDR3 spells CASSLAQGPYYNEQFF. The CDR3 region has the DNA TGTGCCAGCAGCTTAGCACAGGGACCATACTACAATGAGCAGTTCTTC.

The CDR3 region is CSVEPPGSNTGELFF. The DNA for the CDR3 is TGCAGCGTTGAACCCCCAGGTTCGAACACCGGGGAGCTGTTTTTT. The genes are TRBV29-1 and TRBJ2-2; D remains ambiguous. This CDR3 has 15 residues. Germline V gene lookup returns CDR1 SQVTM and CDR2 ANQGSEA. V gave up 2 bases and J gave up 0 bases, with 10 bases separating them.

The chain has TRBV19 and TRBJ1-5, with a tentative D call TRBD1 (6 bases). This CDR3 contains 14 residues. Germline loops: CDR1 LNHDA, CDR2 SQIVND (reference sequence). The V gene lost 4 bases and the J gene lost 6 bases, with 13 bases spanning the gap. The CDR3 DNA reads TGTGCCAGTAGTACAAGGGGGGGGTTTCAGCCCCAGCATTTT. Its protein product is CASSTRGGFQPQHF.

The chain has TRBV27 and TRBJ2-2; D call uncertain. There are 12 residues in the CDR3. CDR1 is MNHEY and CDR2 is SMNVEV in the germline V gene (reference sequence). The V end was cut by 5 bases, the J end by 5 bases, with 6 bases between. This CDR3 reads CASSPLTGELFF. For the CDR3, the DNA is TGTGCCAGCAGTCCCCTTACCGGGGAGCTGTTTTTT.